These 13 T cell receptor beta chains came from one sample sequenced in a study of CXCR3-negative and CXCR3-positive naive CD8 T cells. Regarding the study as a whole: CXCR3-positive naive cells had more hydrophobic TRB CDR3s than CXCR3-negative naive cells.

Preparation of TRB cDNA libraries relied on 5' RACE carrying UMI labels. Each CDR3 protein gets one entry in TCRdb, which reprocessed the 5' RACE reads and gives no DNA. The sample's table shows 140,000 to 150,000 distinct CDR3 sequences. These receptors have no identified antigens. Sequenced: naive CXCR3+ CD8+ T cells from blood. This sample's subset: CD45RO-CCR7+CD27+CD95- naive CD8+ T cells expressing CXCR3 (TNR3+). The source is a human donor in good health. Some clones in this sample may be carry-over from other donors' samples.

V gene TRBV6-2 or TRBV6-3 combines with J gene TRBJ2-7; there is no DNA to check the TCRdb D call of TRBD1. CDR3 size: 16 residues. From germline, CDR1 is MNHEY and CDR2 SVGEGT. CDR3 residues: CASSSFDRNSSYEQYF.

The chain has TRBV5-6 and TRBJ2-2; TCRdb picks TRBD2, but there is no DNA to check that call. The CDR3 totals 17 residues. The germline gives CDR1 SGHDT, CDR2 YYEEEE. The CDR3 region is CASSLGTSGRNTGELFF.

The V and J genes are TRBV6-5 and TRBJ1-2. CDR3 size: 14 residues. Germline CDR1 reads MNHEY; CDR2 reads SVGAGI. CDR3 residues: CASSSLSLRDGYTF.

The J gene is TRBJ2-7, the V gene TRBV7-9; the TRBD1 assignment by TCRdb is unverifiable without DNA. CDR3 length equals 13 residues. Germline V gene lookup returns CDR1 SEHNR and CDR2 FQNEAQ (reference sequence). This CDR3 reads CASSGGEFYEQYF.

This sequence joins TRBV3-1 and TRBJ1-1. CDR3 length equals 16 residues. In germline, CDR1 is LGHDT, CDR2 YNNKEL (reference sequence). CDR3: CASSQLTGSLIAEAFF.

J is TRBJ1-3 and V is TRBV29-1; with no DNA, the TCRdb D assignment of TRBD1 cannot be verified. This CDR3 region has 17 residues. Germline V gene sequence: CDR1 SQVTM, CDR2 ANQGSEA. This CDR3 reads CSARSGAGANSGNTIYF.

This CDR3 is CASSSFGRGVQETQYF. The rearrangement uses TRBV7-9 and TRBJ2-5; TCRdb's D call of TRBD1 is untestable without DNA. The CDR3 has 16 amino acids. CDR1 SEHNR and CDR2 FQNEAQ come from the germline V gene (reference sequence).

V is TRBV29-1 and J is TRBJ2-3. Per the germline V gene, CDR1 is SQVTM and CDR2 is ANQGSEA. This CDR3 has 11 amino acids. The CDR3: CSASDGDAQYF.

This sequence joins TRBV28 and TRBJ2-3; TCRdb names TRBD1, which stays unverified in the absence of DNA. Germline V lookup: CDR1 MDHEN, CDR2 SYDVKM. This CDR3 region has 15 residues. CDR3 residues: CASSFAGGRTDTQYF.

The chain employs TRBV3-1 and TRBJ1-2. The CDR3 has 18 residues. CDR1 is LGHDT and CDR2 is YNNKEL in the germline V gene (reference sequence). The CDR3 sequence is CASSQIYHHTVANYGYTF.

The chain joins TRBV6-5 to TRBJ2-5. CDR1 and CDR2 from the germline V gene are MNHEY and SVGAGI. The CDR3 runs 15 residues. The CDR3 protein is CASSYAGGIVETQYF.

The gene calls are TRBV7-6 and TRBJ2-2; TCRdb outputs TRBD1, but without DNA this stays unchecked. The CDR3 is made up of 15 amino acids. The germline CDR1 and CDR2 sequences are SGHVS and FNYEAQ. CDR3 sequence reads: CASSSGTGNAGELFF.

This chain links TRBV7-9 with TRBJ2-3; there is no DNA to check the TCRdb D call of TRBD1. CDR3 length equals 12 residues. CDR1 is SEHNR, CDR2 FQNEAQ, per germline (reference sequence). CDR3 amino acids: CASTPTPDTQYF.